This T cell receptor beta chain was obtained from a study of blood T cell repertoires in COVID-19. Study summary: The United States, Italy and Spain provided the acute and convalescent COVID-19 samples. PBMCs, B-cell-depleted T cells, or T cells were the source of the cDNA or gDNA that made up the material.

This clone has just one count. As originally analysed: Nucleated cell number was recorded as an estimate derived from reference gene primer amplification. Measured with immunoSEQ multiplex PCR; TCRdb has only the in-frame clones, and not every one. The V and J calls and clone size are taken from that table; D and trimming were inferred from the DNA. Among 45,000 to 60,000 clones, approximately 82% were seen once, and the ten largest hold roughly 12%. CDR3 length equals 13 residues. V was shortened by 6 bases and J by 5 bases, with 8 bases between the two germline ends. The chain employs TRBV12-3 or TRBV12-4 and TRBJ1-6; D may be TRBD1 (5 bases). The receptor was isolated from a human donor in a cohort sampled during active COVID-19. The sequencing input was peripheral blood. CDR3 amino acids: CASSQGDNSPLHF. The CDR3 coding sequence is TGTGCCAGCAGCCAAGGGGATAATTCACCCCTCCACTTT.